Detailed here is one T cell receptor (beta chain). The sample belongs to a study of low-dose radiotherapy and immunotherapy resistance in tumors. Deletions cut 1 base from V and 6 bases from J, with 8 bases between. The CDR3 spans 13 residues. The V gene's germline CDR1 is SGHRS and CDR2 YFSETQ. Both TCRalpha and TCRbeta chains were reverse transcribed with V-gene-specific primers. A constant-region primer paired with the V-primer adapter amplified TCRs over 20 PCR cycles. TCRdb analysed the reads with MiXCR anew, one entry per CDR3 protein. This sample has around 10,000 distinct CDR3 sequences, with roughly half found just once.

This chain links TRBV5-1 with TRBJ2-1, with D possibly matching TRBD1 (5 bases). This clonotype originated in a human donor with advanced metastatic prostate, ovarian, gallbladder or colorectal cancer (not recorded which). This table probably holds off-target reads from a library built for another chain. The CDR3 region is CASSLSGPNEQFF. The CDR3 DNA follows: TGCGCCAGCAGCTTGTCAGGGCCCAATGAGCAGTTCTTC.